These 30 T cell receptor beta chains were sequenced from one sample in a study of blood T cells in healthy people across ages. With a J-beta primer mix and a sample-barcoded 5' primer, a second PCR ran about 7 to 12 cycles. TCRdb re-called the 5' RACE reads through MiXCR, storing one row per CDR3 protein. The sample has more than 650,000 distinct CDR3 sequences, about 55% seen once. The source material was blood. These receptors all come from a man older than 75 in good health.

DNA for the CDR3: TGCGCCAGCTCACCGACAGGCGCGGGCACTGAAGCTTTCTTT. It encodes CASSPTGAGTEAFF. The chain is built from TRBV5-1 and TRBJ1-1; maybe TRBD1 (6 bases). Germline loops: CDR1 SGHRS, CDR2 YFSETQ. This CDR3 spans 14 amino acids. V lost 7 bases and J 4 bases, leaving 17 bases between the germline ends.

This clonotype was counted only a few times. The J gene is TRBJ1-5, the V gene TRBV6-6, with D possibly TRBD1 on 5 matching bases. Germline CDR1 reads MNHNY; CDR2 reads SVGAGI (reference sequence). V was cut by 7 bases and J by 4 bases, with 14 bases left in between. CDR3 length: 14 amino acids. The CDR3 protein is CASNRGGGNQPQHF. In nucleotides, the CDR3 is TGTGCCAGCAACCGCGGGGGGGGTAATCAGCCCCAGCATTTT.

This clonotype has only a few counts. V gene TRBV29-1 combines with J gene TRBJ2-1, with D tentatively TRBD2 (6 bases). Trimming removed 3 bases at V and 3 bases at J, with 15 bases between. CDR3 length equals 15 residues. CDR1 is SQVTM, CDR2 ANQGSEA, per germline. The CDR3 here is CSVEGLGGNYNEQFF. The CDR3 coding sequence is TGCAGCGTTGAGGGCTTGGGCGGGAACTACAATGAGCAGTTCTTC.

This chain joins TRBV5-1 and TRBJ2-1; 13 bases agree with TRBD2. This CDR3 comprises 16 residues. The germline CDR1 and CDR2 sequences are SGHRS and YFSETQ. J was trimmed by 7 bases and V by 0 bases; bases with no gene match: 4. CDR3 loop: CASSLGGTSGKNEQFF. CDR3 nucleotides: TGCGCCAGCAGCTTGGGCGGGACTAGCGGGAAGAATGAGCAGTTCTTC.

The V gene is TRBV7-2, the J gene TRBJ2-5; 11 bases fit TRBD2. CDR3 length equals 15 residues. Germline CDR1 SGHTA, CDR2 FQGNSA. J gave up 5 bases and V 5 bases, and 7 bases lay outside the gene matches. The CDR3 nucleotides are TGTGCCAGCAGCATTAGCGGGAGGGGTTCGGAGACCCAGTACTTC. Encoded protein: CASSISGRGSETQYF.

The rearrangement links TRBV18 to TRBJ2-1; D might be TRBD2 (6 bases). V was pared by 2 bases and J by 8 bases, with 10 bases between. Per germline, CDR1 KGHSH and CDR2 LQKENI. CDR3 length equals 13 residues. The CDR3 nucleotides read TGTGCCAGCTCACCATTGCGGGGCGATGAGCAGTTCTTC. Translating it yields CASSPLRGDEQFF.

V and J are TRBV7-2 and TRBJ2-7; the D call may be TRBD1 or TRBD2 (5 bases each). This CDR3 is 15 amino acids long. Germline V gives CDR1 SGHTA, CDR2 FQGNSA. V was pared by 4 bases and J by 7 bases, with 20 bases between. CDR3 sequence (DNA): TGTGCCAGCAGCTCGCGGACCAAGAGGGGCGATGAGCAGTACTTC. Translating it yields CASSSRTKRGDEQYF.

This chain connects TRBV10-3 to TRBJ2-1; 14 bases align to TRBD2. The CDR3 totals 15 residues. Per germline, CDR1 ENHRY and CDR2 SYGVKD. The ends lost 8 bases at V and 9 bases at J; junction bases unmatched: 9. CDR3 amino acids: CAIGGLAGDSTEQFF. CDR3 DNA: TGTGCCATCGGGGGACTAGCGGGAGACTCCACTGAGCAGTTCTTC.

The rearrangement uses TRBV27 and TRBJ2-4; a possible D gene is TRBD2 (6 bases). The CDR3 extends over 15 amino acids. Trimming pared 8 bases from V and 0 bases from J, leaving 14 bases between. In germline, CDR1 is MNHEY, CDR2 SMNVEV (reference sequence). CDR3 residues: CASRDLRGAKNIQYF. In DNA form, the CDR3 reads TGTGCCAGCCGGGACTTAAGAGGAGCCAAAAACATTCAGTACTTC.

This clonotype came up a few times. The V and J genes are TRBV11-2 and TRBJ2-3; D assignment may be TRBD1 or TRBD2 (5 bases each). Germline loops: CDR1 SGHAT, CDR2 FQNNGV. This CDR3 has 14 residues. V lost 5 bases and J lost 14, with 23 bases in between. In DNA form, the CDR3 reads TGTGCCAGCAGCCCGGGACGGAGCCACAGATACGCGTATTTT. This codes for CASSPGRSHRYAYF.

V usage is TRBV5-1 and J usage is TRBJ2-1; 7 nucleotides match TRBD1. The CDR3 is made up of 15 amino acids. After removal of 4 bases from V and 0 bases from J, the junction contained 4 bases not matched to a gene. Germline-derived CDR1 and CDR2 are SGHRS and YFSETQ. The CDR3 DNA follows: TGCGCCAGCAGCCTAGGGACAGCCTCCTACAATGAGCAGTTCTTC. Amino acid sequence: CASSLGTASYNEQFF.

The chain joins TRBV25-1 to TRBJ2-5, with TRBD1 as a possible D gene (6 bases). CDR1 and CDR2 from the germline V gene are MGHDK and SYGVNS. This CDR3 is 14 amino acids long. Trimming pared 4 bases from V and 1 base from J, leaving 10 bases between. CDR3 loop: CASSGLGAQETQYF. The CDR3 DNA is TGTGCCAGCAGTGGTTTGGGGGCCCAAGAGACCCAGTACTTC.

The chain carries TRBV12-3 or TRBV12-4 and TRBJ2-7; D is ambiguous. This CDR3 region has 13 residues. With 3 bases removed from V and 2 bases from J, the gap between germline ends came to 8 bases. The CDR3 loop reads CASSFGFTYEQYF. Here the CDR3 DNA reads TGTGCCAGCAGTTTTGGTTTTACCTACGAGCAGTACTTC.

J is TRBJ2-3 and V is TRBV11-2; TRBD2 might be the D (5 bases). The V gene lost 5 bases and the J gene lost 14 bases, with 29 bases spanning the gap. CDR3 length equals 16 residues. Germline CDR1 and CDR2: SGHAT and FQNNGV. CDR3 in amino acids: CASSRRIEAAHRYAYF. CDR3 DNA sequence: TGTGCCAGCAGCCGCCGGATAGAAGCGGCTCACAGATACGCGTATTTT.

The V call is TRBV28, the J call TRBJ1-2, with a weak D call TRBD1 (6 bases). From germline, CDR1 is MDHEN and CDR2 SYDVKM. The V gene lost 6 bases and the J gene lost 4 bases, with 15 bases spanning the gap. The CDR3 spans 14 residues. CDR3 residues: CASSSGLGGYGYTF. The CDR3 coding sequence is TGTGCCAGCAGCTCCGGACTAGGGGGCTATGGCTACACCTTC.

At least ten counts were recorded for this clonotype. The genes are TRBV20-1 and TRBJ2-1, with D maybe TRBD2 (5 bases). From germline, CDR1 is DFQATT and CDR2 SNEGSKA (reference sequence). The CDR3 consists of 16 residues. Deletions cut 2 bases from V and 5 bases from J, with 19 bases between. The CDR3 coding sequence is TGCAGTGCTAGACCCCCCCGAACTTCGAGGGACAATGAGCAGTTCTTC. Translation: CSARPPRTSRDNEQFF.

The chain links TRBV6-5 to TRBJ2-4, with TRBD2 matching 12 bases. The better agreement between TRBJ2-7 and the DNA end casts doubt on the J call. The germline V gene has CDR1 MNHEY and CDR2 SVGAGI. The CDR3 is made up of 14 amino acids. In nucleotides, the CDR3 is TGTGCCAGCAGGAGGCTAGCGGGAGGGGGCGAGCAGTACTTC. Translation gives CASRRLAGGGEQYF.

This clonotype showed up just a few times. The chain joins TRBV29-1 to TRBJ1-2, with a possible D match to TRBD1 (5 bases). The CDR3 loop spans 12 amino acids. CDR1 and CDR2 from the germline V gene are SQVTM and ANQGSEA. Trimming removed 5 bases from V and 7 bases from J, with 14 bases in between. In DNA form, the CDR3 reads TGCAGCGTTTCCGACAGCCTTGGTGGCTACACCTTC. Translation: CSVSDSLGGYTF. Based on the CDR3 plus reference TRBV29-1 and TRBJ1-2, the full variable domain is SAVISQKPSRDICQRGTSLTIQCQVDSQVTMMFWYRQQPGQSLTLIATANQGSEATYESGFVIDKFPISRPNLTFSTLTVSNMSPEDSSIYLCSVSDSLGGYTFGSGTRLTVV.

This clonotype has only a few counts. The rearrangement joins TRBV7-2 to TRBJ2-5, with a possible D match to TRBD2 (7 bases). Between the trimmed V and J ends, which lost 6 bases and 8 bases, there was a span of 22 bases. The CDR3 has 15 amino acids. Germline V gene data show CDR1 as SGHTA and CDR2 as FQGNSA. The CDR3 sequence is CASSPRGRGKGTQYF. CDR3 bases: TGTGCCAGCAGTCCACGGGGGAGGGGGAAAGGAACCCAGTACTTC.

The V and J genes are TRBV10-3 and TRBJ2-2; 10 nucleotides align to TRBD1. The germline CDR1 and CDR2 sequences are ENHRY and SYGVKD. The CDR3 sequence is 15 residues long. V was pared by 6 bases and J by 1 base, with 2 bases of the junction left unmatched. Written as DNA, the CDR3 is TGTGCCATCAGGGGGACAGGGGAGAACACCGGGGAGCTGTTTTTT. As protein: CAIRGTGENTGELFF.

The genes are TRBV20-1 and TRBJ2-5, with D perhaps matching TRBD1 (6 bases). The closer fit of TRBJ2-7 to the DNA end suggests the J call may be wrong. Germline CDR1 and CDR2: DFQATT and SNEGSKA (reference sequence). This CDR3 contains 15 residues. In nucleotides, the CDR3 is TGCAGTGCTAGAGGCGGACAGTCCCCCACCTACGAGCAGTACTTC. This codes for CSARGGQSPTYEQYF.

The chain employs TRBV24-1 and TRBJ1-5, with a weak D call TRBD1 (5 bases). CDR3 size: 13 residues. CDR1 is KGHDR and CDR2 is SFDVKD in the germline V gene. V was trimmed by 4 bases and J by 6 bases, leaving 9 bases between them. As DNA, the CDR3 is TGTGCCACCAGTGACACGGGGACTCAGCCCCAGCATTTT. Protein: CATSDTGTQPQHF.

Only one count was recorded for this clonotype. The V and J genes are TRBV6-5 and TRBJ1-1, with 10 nucleotides matching TRBD1. The CDR3 totals 15 residues. J was trimmed by 4 bases and V by 2 bases; bases with no gene match: 4. The germline CDR1 and CDR2 sequences are MNHEY and SVGAGI. CDR3 nucleotides: TGTGCCAGCAGTTACGGGCGGACAGGGGGCACTGAAGCTTTCTTT. It encodes CASSYGRTGGTEAFF.

The table lists this clonotype with a few counts. The chain is built from TRBV3-1 and TRBJ2-1; D ambiguous. In germline, CDR1 is LGHDT, CDR2 YNNKEL (reference sequence). V was shortened by 1 base and J by 6 bases, with 7 bases between the two germline ends. There are 13 residues in the CDR3. The CDR3 sequence is CASSQAQFNEQFF. The CDR3 DNA reads TGTGCCAGCAGCCAAGCCCAGTTCAATGAGCAGTTCTTC.

Remarks on this clonotype: The junction differs from germline at one of its ends, possibly a read error. V gene TRBV12-3 or TRBV12-4 combines with J gene TRBJ2-6; 9 bases are shared with TRBD1. CDR3 size: 16 residues. In DNA, the CDR3 is TGTGTCAGCAGTTTGGGACAGGGTAATGGGGCCAACGTCCTGACTTTC. It codes for CVSSLGQGNGANVLTF.

The genes are TRBV15 and TRBJ1-5; 7 nucleotides line up with TRBD1. There are 18 residues in the CDR3. Germline V gene data show CDR1 as LNHNV and CDR2 as YYDKDF (reference sequence). V was pared by 0 bases and J by 2 bases, with 10 bases of the junction left unmatched. The CDR3 reads CATSRDIPFGQGNQPQHF. DNA of the CDR3: TGTGCCACCAGCAGAGATATACCCTTCGGACAGGGCAATCAGCCCCAGCATTTT.

The chain links TRBV7-9 to TRBJ2-7; D is possibly TRBD2 (5 bases). This CDR3 region has 17 residues. Germline CDR1 and CDR2: SEHNR and FQNEAQ (reference sequence). V lost 5 bases to trimming and J lost 0 bases, with 20 bases between them. CDR3 amino acids: CASSPPIAGISSYEQYF. Written as DNA, the CDR3 is TGTGCCAGCAGCCCCCCCATCGCCGGGATCAGCTCCTACGAGCAGTACTTC.

The CDR3 is CASSLGATGEQFF. The CDR3, as DNA: TGTGCCAGCAGCTTAGGGGCGACAGGCGAGCAGTTCTTC. V is TRBV7-2 and J is TRBJ2-1; D perhaps matches TRBD1 (6 bases). The ends were cut back, 1 base at V and 10 bases at J, with 11 bases in the middle. The CDR3 totals 13 residues. CDR1 is SGHTA, CDR2 FQGNSA, per germline.

With regard to this clonotype: A read error may produce the germline difference seen at one junction end. This chain joins TRBV25-1 and TRBJ1-4, with D perhaps matching TRBD1 (5 bases). This CDR3 is 15 amino acids long. Per germline, CDR1 MGHDK and CDR2 SYGVNS. The CDR3 DNA follows: TGTGCCGGCAGTGATAGGTGGGGGGCTAATGAAAAACTGTTTTTT. This encodes CAGSDRWGANEKLFF.

The chain carries TRBV7-2 and TRBJ1-2; D unresolved. The V end lost 4 bases, the J end lost 5 bases, and 17 bases lay between the germline ends. The CDR3 is 15 residues long. Germline assignment: CDR1 SGHTA and CDR2 FQGNSA. The CDR3: CASSSKPGKEYGYTF. As DNA, the CDR3 is TGTGCCAGCAGCTCCAAGCCGGGGAAAGAATATGGCTACACCTTC.